This passage covers 7 T cell receptor beta chains from one sample sequenced in a study of tumor-infiltrating lymphocytes in primary liver carcinoma. RNA and DNA were co-extracted from around 18-30 mg of unsorted bulk tissue. Reverse transcription of approximately 500 ng total RNA with a constant-region primer produced TCR beta cDNA. Construction of TCR beta libraries relied on three successive nested multiplex PCR rounds employing slightly modified ARM-PCR. PCR rounds one and two used TRBV1-TRBV30 forward primers with a C-beta reverse primer for 10 cycles each. TCRdb re-derived calls from the multiplex PCR reads in MiXCR, one entry per CDR3 protein. The profile shows under 45,000 distinct CDR3 sequences, just under 75% of them singletons. The sample taken for sequencing was liver tumor tissue from sampling region 4. Sample subset: tumor region T4, right-lateral pole. These receptors were obtained from a man in his forties with primary liver carcinoma and hepatitis B virus infection.

This clonotype was observed many times. An end of the junction differs from the germline gene, which may be a read error. The rearrangement joins TRBV7-9 to TRBJ2-1; TRBD2 matches at 10 bases. The germline CDR1 and CDR2 sequences are SEHNR and FQNEAQ (reference sequence). The length of the CDR3 is 17 residues. Here the CDR3 reads CASSRTSGQLNYNERFF. In DNA form, the CDR3 reads TGTGCCAGCAGCCGGACTAGCGGACAACTAAACTACAATGAGCGGTTCTTC.

Turning to this clonotype: This may be a read error: a much more frequent sequence differs by one nucleotide. The CDR3 does not end in the conserved phenylalanine or tryptophan, so this is likely a read error. The J gene is TRBJ2-3, the V gene TRBV5-1; D is possibly TRBD2 (6 bases). Germline lookup yields CDR1 SGHRS and CDR2 YFSETQ. The CDR3 spans 16 residues. The CDR3 region is CVSSSLAEFSTDTQYS. The CDR3 nucleotides read TGCGTCAGCAGCTCCTTAGCGGAGTTTAGCACAGATACGCAGTATTCT.

The chain recombines TRBV11-2 with TRBJ2-3, with D hard to call. Germline values: CDR1 SGHAT, CDR2 FQNNGV. CDR3 length equals 14 residues. CDR3 loop: CTNSPPGRTDTQYF. CDR3 DNA sequence: TGTACCAACAGCCCCCCGGGCCGGACAGATACGCAGTATTTT.

A word on this clonotype: This clone may be a read error of a much larger clone one base away. The CDR3 bases are TGTGCCTCGAGCCAGTCAGATACGCAGTATTTT. Protein sequence: CASSQSDTQYF. The V gene is TRBV30, the J gene TRBJ2-3, with unresolved D. The V gene lost 7 bases and the J gene lost 4 bases, with 9 bases spanning the gap. Germline V CDR1 and CDR2: GTSNPN, SVGIG (reference sequence). This CDR3 has 11 amino acids.

This clonotype was counted a single time. A junction boundary mismatches the germline segment, possibly from a read error. The chain has TRBV11-2 and TRBJ2-2; D may match TRBD1 or TRBD2 (5 bases each). The germline gives CDR1 SGHAT, CDR2 FQNNGV. This CDR3 has 14 amino acids. The CDR3 sequence is CASSADSDTGELLF. The CDR3 coding sequence is TGTGCCAGCAGTGCAGACTCGGACACCGGGGAGCTGTTGTTT.

On this clonotype itself: The junction shows a germline mismatch at one end, possibly a read error. The chain links TRBV29-1 to TRBJ2-5; D gene ambiguous. This CDR3 is built from 12 residues. Per the germline V gene, CDR1 is SQVTM and CDR2 is ANQGSEA. The DNA for the CDR3 is TGCAGCGGTATAGTCAGTGGAGAGACCCAGTACTTT. Translation gives CSGIVSGETQYF.

A word on this clonotype: The germline gene is not matched at one end of the junction; a read error may be the cause. CDR3 sequence (DNA): TGTGTCAGCATTACCCGGGAGACATGGAGTCAGCCCCAGCATTTT. Translated, it gives CVSITRETWSQPQHF. This rearrangement joins TRBV25-1 to TRBJ1-5; unclear D gene. The CDR3 sequence is 15 residues long. CDR1 and CDR2 from the germline V gene are MGHDK and SYGVNS.